Described below is a single T cell receptor beta chain sequence and its context. This receptor's antigen is unknown. No much larger clonotype is one base removed from it; base qualities were not supplied. This sample is drawn from a study of blood T cell repertoires in COVID-19 (dated by TCRdb to 2020 to 2021). Some background on the complete study: Samples covering the acute and convalescent phases of COVID-19 were provided by collaborators in the United States, Italy and Spain. The prospective study material was composed of cDNA or gDNA derived from T cells, B-cell-depleted T cells, or PBMCs. Subjects who had been exposed to COVID-19, were actively infected with it, or had recovered from it provided the deeply sampled blood TCRbeta repertoires that made up the dataset. The repertoires were made available in a free public database intended to serve as a resource for research on the immune response to SARS-CoV-2. The samples were drawn from the first 160 participants of the ongoing ImmuneRACE study and from 950 to 1,500 subjects provided by 6 global collaborators. The sample metadata nearly always contained a de-identified subject ID, COVID-19 status, age in years and sex. Where available, HLA class I and class II types were obtained from metadata supplied by the sample provider rather than from assay-based typing. What the research found in general, with its limitations: The amount of clinical and demographic metadata varied by source and participant and was provided uncurated.

Participants in the prospective study were aged about 18 to 95 years, lived in over 20 United States geographic areas, and enrolled through a virtual design. Cohort assignment in the prospective study relied on participant-reported clinical history from a screening survey and a study questionnaire. Recovered participants in ImmuneRACE Cohort 3 were defined as having two consecutive negative NP/OP PCR tests, clearance from a healthcare professional, or resolution of symptoms. Each participant in the prospective study had whole blood, serum and a nasopharyngeal or oropharyngeal swab collected by mobile phlebotomists. Participants in the prospective study had the option to provide additional blood draws and questionnaires over a roughly two-month period. Before DNA extraction, prospective study blood samples were shipped either frozen or at room temperature. The cysteine opens and the phenylalanine closes a CDR3 of 15 amino acids. The read is trimmed to its CDR3 DNA, 45 bases read in frame from base 1. As encoded in the germline V gene, CDR1 is MNHNS while CDR2 is SASEGT. Trimming costs V 2 bases and J 7 bases, and their ends lie 15 bases apart.

TCRbeta CDR3 regions were amplified from genomic DNA by means of the immunoSEQ Assay, a bias-controlled multiplex PCR. Processing in the source paper ran as follows. Nucleated cell counts per sample were estimated from amplification of reference gene primers within the assay. To quantify the absolute abundance of each unique TCRbeta CDR3 rearrangement, sequence reads were collapsed and filtered. For each sample, productive Simpson clonality was calculated as the square root of Simpson's diversity index across productive rearrangements. TCRdb carries this immuneACCESS record with in-frame sequences only. Its versions omit some clonotypes, under half of them owing to an unresolved V gene in the studies checked, with the rest unexplained. V and J calls and clone size are copied from that table; D and trimming were computed from the DNA. The sample includes 200,000 to 250,000 clones, with about 90% observed a single time. The ten top clones hold 10% to 13% of the sample.

This sequence was found in a man aged 25-45 years who had recovered from COVID-19. The sample comprised PBMCs or T cells enriched from blood (not recorded which). Recombination linked TRBV6-1 to TRBJ1-5; TRBD1 is a possible D gene, resting on 6 matching bases. The base sequence is TGTGCCAGCAGTGAAAACGAGGGGGTTGGCCAGCCCCAGCATTTT. It specifies CASSENEGVGQPQHF.